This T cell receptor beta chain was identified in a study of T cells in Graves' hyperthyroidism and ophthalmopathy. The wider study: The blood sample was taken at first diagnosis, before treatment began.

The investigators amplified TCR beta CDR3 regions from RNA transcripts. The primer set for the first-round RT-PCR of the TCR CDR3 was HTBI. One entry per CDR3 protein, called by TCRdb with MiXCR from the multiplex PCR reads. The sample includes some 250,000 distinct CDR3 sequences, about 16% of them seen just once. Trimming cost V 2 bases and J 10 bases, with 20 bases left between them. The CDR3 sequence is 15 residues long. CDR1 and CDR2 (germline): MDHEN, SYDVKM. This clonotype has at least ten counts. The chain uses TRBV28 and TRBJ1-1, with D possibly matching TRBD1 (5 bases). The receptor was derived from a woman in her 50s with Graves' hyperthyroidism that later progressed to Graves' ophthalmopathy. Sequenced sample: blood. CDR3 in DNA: TGTGCCAGCAGTTTAGGTATGGGTTACAGGACGGCAGCTTTCTTT. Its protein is CASSLGMGYRTAAFF. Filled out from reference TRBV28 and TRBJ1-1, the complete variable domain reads DVKVTQSSRYLVKRTGEKVFLECVQDMDHENMFWYRQDPGLGLRLIYFSYDVKMKEKGDIPEGYSVSREKKERFSLILESASTNQTSMYLCASSLGMGYRTAAFFGQGTRLTVV.